This section outlines one TCR beta chain sequence together with its context. This sample was taken from a study of cytomegalovirus exposure and HLA in healthy donors. The trim removed 4 bases at V and 5 bases at J, leaving 13 bases unmatched. Germline assignment: CDR1 MDHEN and CDR2 SYDVKM. The CDR3 has 16 residues. The PCR was carried out with 60 Vbeta primers and 13 Jbeta primers. Libraries were prepared by immunoSEQ multiplex PCR; TCRdb keeps only in-frame clonotypes and omits some of them. Its table lists approximately 120,000 clones. The chain joins TRBV28 to TRBJ1-1; TRBD1 matches 7 bases. The sequenced sample was PBMCs. This receptor was obtained from a man younger than 40 in good health and CMV-seronegative. This CDR3 is CASSSLQQGSATEAFF. In DNA, the CDR3 is TGTGCCAGCAGTTCTCTCCAACAGGGGTCAGCGACTGAAGCTTTCTTT.